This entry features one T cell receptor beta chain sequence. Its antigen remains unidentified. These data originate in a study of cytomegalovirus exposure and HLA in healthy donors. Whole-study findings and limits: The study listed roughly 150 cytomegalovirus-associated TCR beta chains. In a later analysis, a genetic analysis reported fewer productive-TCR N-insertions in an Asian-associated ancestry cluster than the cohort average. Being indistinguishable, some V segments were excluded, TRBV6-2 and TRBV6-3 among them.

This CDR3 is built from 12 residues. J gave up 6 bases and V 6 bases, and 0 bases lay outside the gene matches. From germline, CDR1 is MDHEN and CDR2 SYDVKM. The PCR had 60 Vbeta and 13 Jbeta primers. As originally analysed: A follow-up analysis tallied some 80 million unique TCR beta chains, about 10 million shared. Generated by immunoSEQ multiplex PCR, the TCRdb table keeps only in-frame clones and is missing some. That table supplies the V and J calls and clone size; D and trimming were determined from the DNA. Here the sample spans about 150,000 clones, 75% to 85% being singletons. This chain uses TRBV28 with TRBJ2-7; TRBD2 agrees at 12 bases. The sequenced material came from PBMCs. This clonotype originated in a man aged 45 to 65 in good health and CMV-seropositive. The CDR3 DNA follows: TGTGCCAGCAGGACTAGCGGGAGCGAGCAGTACTTC. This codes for CASRTSGSEQYF. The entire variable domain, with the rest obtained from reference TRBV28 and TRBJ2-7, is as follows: DVKVTQSSRYLVKRTGEKVFLECVQDMDHENMFWYRQDPGLGLRLIYFSYDVKMKEKGDIPEGYSVSREKKERFSLILESASTNQTSMYLCASRTSGSEQYFGPGTRLTVT.